The entry that follows covers one T cell receptor beta chain sequence. Sequencing was performed with immunoSEQ multiplex PCR; in TCRdb, only in-frame clones are kept and a portion is missing. Its clone listing holds some 180,000 clones. The record originates from a study of control samples from healthy donors and cancer patients. The V gene lost 6 bases and the J gene lost 6 bases, with 6 bases spanning the gap. Per the germline V gene, CDR1 is MNHEY and CDR2 is SVGAGI. The CDR3 is 12 residues long. The sequence was obtained from a woman in her 30s in good health. The sample comprised blood. V is TRBV6-5 and J is TRBJ1-6; weak D call: TRBD1 (5 bases). The CDR3 nucleotides read TGTGCCAGCAGCGGGGGTAATTCACCCCTCCACTTT. Amino acids: CASSGGNSPLHF.